The sequence of this TCR beta chain was determined in a study of CD8 T cells in ankylosing spondylitis. Findings of the study overall: About 8 highly homologous variants made up a TCR beta motif, and this motif appeared characteristic of ankylosing spondylitis blood. CD8+ disease-linked clones were present at relatively low frequencies in blood. Enrichment of disease-linked clones was reportedly significant in matched ankylosing spondylitis synovial fluid.

After removal of 3 bases from V and 2 bases from J, the junction contained 4 bases not matched to a gene. The CDR3 extends over 15 amino acids. From germline, CDR1 is SGDLS and CDR2 YYNGEE. This clonotype was recorded at least ten times. Its antigen is still unknown. A quantitative 5'-RACE method, one with molecular barcodes, was used to make TCR beta libraries. TCRdb re-called the 5' RACE reads through MiXCR, storing one row per CDR3 protein. The data contain more than 250,000 distinct CDR3 sequences, under 8.5% of them singletons. Material for sequencing was blood, either unsorted or a sorted T cell fraction (not recorded which). The receptor was isolated from a male donor with ankylosing spondylitis. The chain has TRBV9 and TRBJ2-2, with 7 positions matching TRBD1. The CDR3 region is CASSARTGNTGELFF. The DNA of the CDR3 is TGTGCCAGCAGCGCCCGGACAGGCAACACCGGGGAGCTGTTTTTT.